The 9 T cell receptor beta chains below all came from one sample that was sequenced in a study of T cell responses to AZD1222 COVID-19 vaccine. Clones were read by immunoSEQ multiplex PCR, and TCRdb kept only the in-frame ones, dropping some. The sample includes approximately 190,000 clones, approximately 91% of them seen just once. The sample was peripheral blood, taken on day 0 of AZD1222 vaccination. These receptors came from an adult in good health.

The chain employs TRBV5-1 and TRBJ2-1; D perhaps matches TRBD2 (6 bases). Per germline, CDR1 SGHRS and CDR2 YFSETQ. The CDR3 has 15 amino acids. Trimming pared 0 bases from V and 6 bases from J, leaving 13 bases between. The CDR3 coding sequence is TGCGCCAGCAGCTTGGGCGGGACCGATGGCAATGAGCAGTTCTTC. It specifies CASSLGGTDGNEQFF. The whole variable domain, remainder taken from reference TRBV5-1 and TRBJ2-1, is KAGVTQTPRYLIKTRGQQVTLSCSPISGHRSVSWYQQTPGQGLQFLFEYFSETQRNKGNFPGRFSGRQFSNSRSEMNVSTLELGDSALYLCASSLGGTDGNEQFFGPGTRLTVL.

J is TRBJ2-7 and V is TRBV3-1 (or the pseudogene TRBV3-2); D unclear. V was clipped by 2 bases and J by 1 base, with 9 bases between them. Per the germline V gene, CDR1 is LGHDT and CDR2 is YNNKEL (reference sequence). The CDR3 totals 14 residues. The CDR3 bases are TGTGCCAGCAGCCAATTTCTAGAGTCCTACGAGCAGTACTTC. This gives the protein CASSQFLESYEQYF.

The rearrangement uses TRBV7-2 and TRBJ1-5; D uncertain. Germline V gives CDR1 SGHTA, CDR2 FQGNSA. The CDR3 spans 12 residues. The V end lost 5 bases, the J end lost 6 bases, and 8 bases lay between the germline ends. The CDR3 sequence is CASSPPAQPQHF. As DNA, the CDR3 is TGTGCCAGCAGCCCCCCCGCTCAGCCCCAGCATTTT.

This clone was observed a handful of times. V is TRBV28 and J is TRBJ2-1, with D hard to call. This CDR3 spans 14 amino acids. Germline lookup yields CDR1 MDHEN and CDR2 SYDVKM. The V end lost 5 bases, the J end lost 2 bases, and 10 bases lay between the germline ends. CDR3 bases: TGTGCCAGCAGTCCCTCCCGCCCCTACAATGAGCAGTTCTTC. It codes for CASSPSRPYNEQFF.

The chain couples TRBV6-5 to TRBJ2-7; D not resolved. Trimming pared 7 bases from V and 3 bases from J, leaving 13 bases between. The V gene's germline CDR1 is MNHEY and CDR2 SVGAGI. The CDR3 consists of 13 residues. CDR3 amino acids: CASNRPYLYEQYF. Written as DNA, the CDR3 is TGTGCCAGCAACCGGCCATATCTCTACGAGCAGTACTTC.

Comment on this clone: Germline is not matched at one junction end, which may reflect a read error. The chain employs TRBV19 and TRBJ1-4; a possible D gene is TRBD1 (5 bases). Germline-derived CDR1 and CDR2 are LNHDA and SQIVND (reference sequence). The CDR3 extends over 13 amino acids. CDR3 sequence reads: CTSTGPLNEKLFF. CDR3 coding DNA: TGTACCAGCACGGGGCCGTTAAATGAAAAACTGTTTTTT.

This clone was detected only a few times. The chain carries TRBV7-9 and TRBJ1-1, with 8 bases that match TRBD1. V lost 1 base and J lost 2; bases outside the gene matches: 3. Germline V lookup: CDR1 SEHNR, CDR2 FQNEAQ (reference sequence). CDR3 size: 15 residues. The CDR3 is CASSLVTGANTEAFF. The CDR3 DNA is TGTGCCAGCAGCTTAGTGACAGGGGCTAACACTGAAGCTTTCTTT.

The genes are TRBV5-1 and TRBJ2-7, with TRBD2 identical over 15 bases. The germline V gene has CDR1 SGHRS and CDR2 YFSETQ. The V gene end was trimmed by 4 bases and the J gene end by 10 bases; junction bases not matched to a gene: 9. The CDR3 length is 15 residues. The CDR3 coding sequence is TGCGCCAGCAGCGTTGGGACTAGCGGGGGGTTACGCCAGTACTTC. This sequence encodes CASSVGTSGGLRQYF.

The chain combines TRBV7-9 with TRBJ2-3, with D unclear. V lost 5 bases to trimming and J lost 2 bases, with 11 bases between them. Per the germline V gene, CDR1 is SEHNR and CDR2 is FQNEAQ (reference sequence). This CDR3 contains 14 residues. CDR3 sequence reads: CASSPGVVTDTQYF. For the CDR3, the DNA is TGTGCCAGCAGCCCTGGGGTCGTCACAGATACGCAGTATTTT.